This TCR beta chain appears in the sequencing data of a study of OX40 agonist ivuxolimab in advanced cancers. For the wider study: Ivuxolimab was an agonistic, fully human IgG2 monoclonal antibody directed against OX40 (CD134), a costimulatory receptor. Intravenous ivuxolimab was administered to patients every 2 weeks at six dose levels: 0.01, 0.1, 0.3, 1.5, 3 and 10 mg/kg. Among the roughly 50 dose-escalation patients, roughly 20 had hepatocellular carcinoma, 15 melanoma, 9 renal cell carcinoma and 9 head and neck cancer. The dose-escalation cohort was over 70% male with a mean age of about 58 years, ranging from roughly 20 to 85. Prior anti-PD-1, anti-PD-L1 or anti-CTLA-4 therapy was permitted, and checkpoint inhibitors had been received by around 39% of dose-escalation patients. Three dose-escalation patients achieved partial responses, one with hepatocellular carcinoma and two with cutaneous melanoma. The purpose of peripheral TCRbeta sequencing was to test whether ivuxolimab changed TCR sequence diversity and led to clonal T-cell expansion. The paper covers the monotherapy dose-escalation part of the phase I ivuxolimab trial, which included N of about 50 patients. The research as a whole found: Partial responders in the 0.1-3.0 mg/kg groups had among the lowest normalized peripheral clonal expansion, especially among CD8+ T cells. Which antigens the clonally expanded peripheral T cells were specific for was not determined. At doses of 0.1 to 3.0 mg/kg, clonal expansion of both CD4+ and CD8+ blood T cells was observed from baseline to week 6. After ivuxolimab, more expanded clones were found on average in CD8+ T cells than in CD4+ T cells. Low levels of normalized T-cell clonal expansion were also seen in some patients who did not respond.

For sequencing of the TCRbeta CDR3 region, genomic DNA was extracted from the sorted cells. TCRbeta CDR3 regions were sequenced using the immunoSEQ Assay. Drawn from immuneACCESS, this table holds only the in-frame rearrangements with V and J called that TCRdb kept. Clones are partly lost; checked studies trace under half to an unresolved V gene and leave the rest unexplained. A total of approximately 88,000 clones appear in this sample, about 88% of them only once. Of the sample, roughly 0.3% is held by the ten largest clones. In the case of this clone: This receptor's antigen is unknown. No per-base quality is available; no much larger clone lies one base away.

Patients with a history of autoimmune disease or receiving systemic immunosuppression were excluded from the trial. In every dose cohort, peripheral blood was drawn for TCR sequencing at baseline, cycle 4 day 1, and cycle 7 day 1. Samples were obtained from an open-label, multicenter, first-in-human phase I dose-escalation trial of ivuxolimab. The trial enrolled adults with locally advanced or metastatic head and neck squamous cell, hepatocellular, melanoma or renal cell carcinoma. CD4+ and CD8+ T cells were sorted separately from peripheral blood before TCR sequencing. The sequenced sample was CD4+ or CD8+ T cells sorted from blood, obtained in a trial of the OX40 agonist ivuxolimab. This receptor was obtained from an adult with an advanced solid tumor such as melanoma, head and neck, liver or kidney cancer.

The CDR3 is CASSLTEGSYTF. The nucleotide sequence reads TGTGCCAGCAGCCTGACAGAGGGGAGCTACACCTTC. The sequence is built from TRBV11-1 and TRBJ1-2; TRBD1 could be the D gene, as 5 bases match. The CDR1 and CDR2 encoded by the germline V gene (reference sequence) are SGHAT and FQDESV. Including the terminal cysteine and phenylalanine, the CDR3 comprises 12 residues. Only CDR3 DNA is held: 36 bases, read in frame from base 1. Trimming costs V 5 bases and J 9 bases, and their ends lie 13 bases apart.